A selection of T cell receptor beta chains follows, all from one sample in a study of breast tumors, draining lymph nodes, adjacent tissues. One entry per CDR3 protein results from TCRdb running MiXCR on the multiplex PCR reads. The repertoire includes under 150,000 distinct CDR3 sequences, 21% of them detected once, and 2% to 2.5% sits in the top ten. Specimen: axillary lymph node tissue. The origin of the receptors is a female donor with breast cancer. Some clones in this sample may be carry-over from other donors' samples. CDR3s include the opening cysteine and the closing phenylalanine or tryptophan. The order of the fields is CDR3 length, D gene, V gene, J gene, clone size, CDR3 DNA, CDR3 protein. A D gene is named only where the DNA matches it firmly. Not all rows give a size; the values are once, few, many and, for expanded clones, a class.

14,.,TRBV6-1,TRBJ2-2,many,TGTGCCAGCTCGAACCGGTTCGATACCGGGGAGCTGTTTTTT,CASSNRFDTGELFF
12,.,TRBV28,TRBJ1-2,.,TGTGCCAGCAGTCCGTCCGGCTATGGCTACACCTTC,CASSPSGYGYTF
17,TRBD2,TRBV9,TRBJ2-1,many,TGTGCCAGCAGCGTAGCCCTTAGCGGGAGGGGAAACAATGAGCAGTTCTTC,CASSVALSGRGNNEQFF
17,TRBD2,TRBV20-1,TRBJ2-5,many,TGCAGTGCTAGTAGACTAGCGGGAGGGAGACGAGGCGAGACCCAGTACTTC,CSASRLAGGRRGETQYF
15,TRBD2,TRBV28,TRBJ2-3,once,TGTACCAGCAGTAAGAATAGCGGGAGAGCAGATACGCAGTATTTT,CTSSKNSGRADTQYF
14,.,TRBV11-3,TRBJ2-5,many,TGTGCCAGCAGCTTTTTAGGTCAGGGAGAGACCCAGTACTTC,CASSFLGQGETQYF
15,TRBD2,TRBV5-6,TRBJ2-2,many,TGTGCCAGCAGCCTTGGACTAGCGGGAACCGGGGAGCTGTTTTTT,CASSLGLAGTGELFF
14,TRBD1,TRBV2,TRBJ1-4,many,TGTGCCAGCAGAGCCGGGACAGGAGATGAAAAACTGTTTTTT,CASRAGTGDEKLFF
15,.,TRBV18,TRBJ1-1,.,TGTGCCAGCTCACCACTGGACAGATCGAACACTGAAGCTTTCTTT,CASSPLDRSNTEAFF
13,TRBD2,TRBV29-1,TRBJ2-1,many,TGCAGCGTTGGCGGGAGCAGCCACAATGAGCAGTTCTTC,CSVGGSSHNEQFF
14,.,TRBV10-3,TRBJ2-5,many,TGTGCCATCAGCGCCGTTCAGATACAAGAGACCCAGTACTTC,CAISAVQIQETQYF
15,TRBD2,TRBV7-2,TRBJ2-1,many,TGTGCCAGCAGCTTAAGCGGGAGCTCCTACAATGAGCAGTTCTTC,CASSLSGSSYNEQFF
15,TRBD2,TRBV10-1,TRBJ2-4,.,TGCGCCAGCAGTGAGTCGGGGGAGGGCGGAAACATTCAGTACTTC,CASSESGEGGNIQYF
17,TRBD2,TRBV5-1,TRBJ2-5,few,TGCGCCAGCAGCTTCGGGGCCGGGACTAGCGGGAGGGAGACCCAGTACTTC,CASSFGAGTSGRETQYF
13,.,TRBV6-5,TRBJ2-5,many,TGTGCCAGCAGTCCACAGTACCAAGAGACCCAGTACTTC,CASSPQYQETQYF
16,TRBD2,TRBV10-3,TRBJ2-1,many,TGTGCCATCAGCCTGGGACTAGCGGGAGGAAGATATGAGCAGTTCTTC,CAISLGLAGGRYEQFF
16,TRBD2,TRBV5-6,TRBJ2-3,many,TGTGCCAGCAGCTTGGCCCTGCTAGCGGCCACAGATACGCAGTATTTT,CASSLALLAATDTQYF
14,.,TRBV5-4,TRBJ1-2,.,TGTGCCAGCAGCTTGGTAGGGGGAGGCTATGGCTACACCTTC,CASSLVGGGYGYTF
15,.,TRBV5-1,TRBJ2-3,many,TGCGCCAGCAGCAACTCCCTAGCGAGCACAGATACGCAGTATTTT,CASSNSLASTDTQYF